The T cell receptor beta chain under discussion was sequenced for a study of OX40 agonist ivuxolimab in advanced cancers. There are 11 residues in the CDR3. CDR1 is MNHEY, CDR2 SVGAGI, per germline. The germline V and J ends were trimmed by 5 bases and 0 bases, with 2 bases remaining between them. TCRdb's copy holds only in-frame clones and misses some; the assay was immunoSEQ multiplex PCR. The sample holds roughly 50,000 clones, 75% to 90% seen once. This clone was seen only once. The chain recombines TRBV6-5 with TRBJ2-7; D not certain. Source: CD4+ or CD8+ T cells sorted from blood, taken in a trial of the OX40 agonist ivuxolimab. This receptor was taken from an adult with an advanced solid tumor such as melanoma, head and neck, liver or kidney cancer. CDR3 in DNA: TGTGCCAGCAGTGGCTCCTACGAGCAGTACTTC. As protein: CASSGSYEQYF.